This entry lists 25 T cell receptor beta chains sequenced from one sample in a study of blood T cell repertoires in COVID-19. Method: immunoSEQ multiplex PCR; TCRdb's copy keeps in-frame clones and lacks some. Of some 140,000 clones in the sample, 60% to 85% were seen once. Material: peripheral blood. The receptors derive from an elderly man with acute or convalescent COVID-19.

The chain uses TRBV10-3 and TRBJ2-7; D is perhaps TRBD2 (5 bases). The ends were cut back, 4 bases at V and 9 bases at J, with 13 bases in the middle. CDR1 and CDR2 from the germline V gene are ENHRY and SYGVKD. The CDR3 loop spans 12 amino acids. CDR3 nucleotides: TGTGCCATCAGTGGAGACGGGGATCGGCAGTACGTC. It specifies CAISGDGDRQYV.

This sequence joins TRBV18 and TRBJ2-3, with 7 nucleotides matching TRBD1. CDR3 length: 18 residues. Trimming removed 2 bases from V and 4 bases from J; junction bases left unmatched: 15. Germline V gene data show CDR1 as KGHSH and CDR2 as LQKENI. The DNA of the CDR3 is TGTGCCAGCTCACCATCACCGACAGGGTTAATGGGGGCAGATACGCAGTATTTT. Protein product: CASSPSPTGLMGADTQYF.

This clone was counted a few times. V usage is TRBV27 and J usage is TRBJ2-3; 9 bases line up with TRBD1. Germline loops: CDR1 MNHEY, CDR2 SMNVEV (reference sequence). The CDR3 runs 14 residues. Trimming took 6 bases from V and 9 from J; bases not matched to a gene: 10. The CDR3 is CASSPTQGAGTQYF. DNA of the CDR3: TGTGCCAGCAGCCCGACACAGGGGGCAGGGACGCAGTATTTT.

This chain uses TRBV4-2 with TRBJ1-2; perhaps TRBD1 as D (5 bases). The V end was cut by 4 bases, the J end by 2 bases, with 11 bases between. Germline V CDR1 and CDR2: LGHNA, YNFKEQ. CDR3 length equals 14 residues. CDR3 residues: CASSPLQENYGYTF. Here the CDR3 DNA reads TGTGCCAGCAGCCCATTACAGGAAAACTATGGCTACACCTTC.

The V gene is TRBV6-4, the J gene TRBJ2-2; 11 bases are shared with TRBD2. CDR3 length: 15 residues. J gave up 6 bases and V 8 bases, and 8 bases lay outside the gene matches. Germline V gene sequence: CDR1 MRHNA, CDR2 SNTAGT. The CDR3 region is CASPSSGGLPGELFF. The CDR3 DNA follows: TGTGCCAGCCCTTCTAGCGGGGGGCTCCCCGGGGAGCTGTTTTTT.

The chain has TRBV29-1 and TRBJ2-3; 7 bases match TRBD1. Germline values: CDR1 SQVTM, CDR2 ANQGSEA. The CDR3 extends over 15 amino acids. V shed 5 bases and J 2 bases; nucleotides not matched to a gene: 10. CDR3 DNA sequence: TGCAGCGTTTCCATGACAGGGCTCGACACAGATACGCAGTATTTT. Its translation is CSVSMTGLDTDTQYF.

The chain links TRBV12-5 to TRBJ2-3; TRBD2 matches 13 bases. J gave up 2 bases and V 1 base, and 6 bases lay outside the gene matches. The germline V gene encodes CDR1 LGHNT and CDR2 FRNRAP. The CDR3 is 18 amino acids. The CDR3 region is CASGLERTSGGLTDTQYF. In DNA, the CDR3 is TGTGCTAGTGGTTTGGAAAGGACTAGCGGGGGCCTCACAGATACGCAGTATTTT.

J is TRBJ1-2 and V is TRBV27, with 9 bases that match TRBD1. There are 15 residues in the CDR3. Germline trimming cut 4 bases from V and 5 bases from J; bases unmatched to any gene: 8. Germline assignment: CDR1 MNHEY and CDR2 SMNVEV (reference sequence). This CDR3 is CASSSGQGTLYGYTF. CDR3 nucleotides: TGTGCCAGCAGTTCAGGACAGGGGACGTTATATGGCTACACCTTC.

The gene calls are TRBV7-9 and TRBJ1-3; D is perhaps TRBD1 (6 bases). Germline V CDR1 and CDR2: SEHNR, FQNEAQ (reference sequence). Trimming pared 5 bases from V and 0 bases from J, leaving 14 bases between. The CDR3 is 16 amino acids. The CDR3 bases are TGTGCCAGCAGCCCACCACAGGGCCACTCTGGAAACACCATATATTTT. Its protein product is CASSPPQGHSGNTIYF.

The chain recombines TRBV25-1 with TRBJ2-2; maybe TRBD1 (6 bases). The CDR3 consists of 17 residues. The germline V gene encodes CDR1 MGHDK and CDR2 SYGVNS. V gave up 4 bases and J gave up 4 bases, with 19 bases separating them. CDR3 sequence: CASSGWSGQGSTGELFF. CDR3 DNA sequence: TGTGCCAGCAGTGGGTGGTCGGGTCAGGGGTCCACCGGGGAGCTGTTTTTT. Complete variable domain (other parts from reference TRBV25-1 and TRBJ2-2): EADIYQTPRYLVIGTGKKITLECSQTMGHDKMYWYQQDPGMELHLIHYSYGVNSTEKGDLSSESTVSRIRTEHFPLTLESARPSHTSQYLCASSGWSGQGSTGELFFGEGSRLTVL.

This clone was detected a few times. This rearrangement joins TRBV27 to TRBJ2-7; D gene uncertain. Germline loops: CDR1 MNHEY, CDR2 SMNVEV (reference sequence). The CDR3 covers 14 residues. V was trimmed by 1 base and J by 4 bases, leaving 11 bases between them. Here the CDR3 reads CASSLFGPPYEQYF. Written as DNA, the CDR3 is TGTGCCAGCAGTTTATTTGGGCCGCCATACGAGCAGTACTTC.

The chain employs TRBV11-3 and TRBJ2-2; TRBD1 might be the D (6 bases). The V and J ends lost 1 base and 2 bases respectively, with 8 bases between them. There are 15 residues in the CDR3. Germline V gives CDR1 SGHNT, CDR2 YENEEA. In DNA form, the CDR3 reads TGTGCCAGCAGCTTAGGGACAGAAAACACCGGGGAGCTGTTTTTT. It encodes CASSLGTENTGELFF.

The CDR3 protein is CASSLRTGSNTEAFF. In nucleotides, the CDR3 is TGTGCCAGCAGCCTAAGGACAGGGTCAAACACTGAAGCTTTCTTT. The chain couples TRBV16 to TRBJ1-1; 8 bases match TRBD1. The CDR3 sequence is 15 residues long. The germline V gene encodes CDR1 KGHSY and CDR2 FQNENV. J gave up 2 bases and V 4 bases, and 6 bases lay outside the gene matches.

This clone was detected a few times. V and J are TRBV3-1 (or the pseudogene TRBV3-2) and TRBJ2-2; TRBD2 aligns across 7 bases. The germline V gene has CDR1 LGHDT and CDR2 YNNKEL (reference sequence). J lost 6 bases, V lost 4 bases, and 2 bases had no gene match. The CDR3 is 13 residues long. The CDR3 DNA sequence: TGTGCCAGCAGCCCGGGAGGTTCCGGGGAGCTGTTTTTT. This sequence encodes CASSPGGSGELFF.

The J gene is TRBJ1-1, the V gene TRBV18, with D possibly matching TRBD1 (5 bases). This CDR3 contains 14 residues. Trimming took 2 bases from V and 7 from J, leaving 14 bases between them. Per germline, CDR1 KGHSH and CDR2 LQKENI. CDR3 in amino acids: CASSPGHRSLEAFF. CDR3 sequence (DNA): TGTGCCAGCTCACCAGGTCACAGGAGCCTTGAAGCTTTCTTT.

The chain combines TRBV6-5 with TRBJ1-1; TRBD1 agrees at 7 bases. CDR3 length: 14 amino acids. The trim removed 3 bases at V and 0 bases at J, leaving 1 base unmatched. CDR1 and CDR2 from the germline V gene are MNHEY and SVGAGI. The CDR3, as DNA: TGTGCCAGCAGTTATGGGACAGTGAACACTGAAGCTTTCTTT. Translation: CASSYGTVNTEAFF.

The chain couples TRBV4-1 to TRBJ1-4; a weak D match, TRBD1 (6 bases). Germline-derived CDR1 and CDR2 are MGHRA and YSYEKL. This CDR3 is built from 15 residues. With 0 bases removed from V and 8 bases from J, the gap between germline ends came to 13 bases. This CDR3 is CASSQEDSRGEKLFF. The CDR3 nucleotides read TGCGCCAGCAGCCAAGAGGACAGCCGAGGGGAAAAACTGTTTTTT.

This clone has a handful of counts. The CDR3, as DNA: TGTGCCTGGATACTAGGGGGGGGAGGTAATTCACCCCTCCACTTT. Translating it yields CAWILGGGGNSPLHF. The chain has TRBV30 and TRBJ1-6; a possible D gene is TRBD1 (6 bases). Per the germline V gene, CDR1 is GTSNPN and CDR2 is SVGIG (reference sequence). The CDR3 runs to 15 residues. Trimming stripped 4 bases from V and 6 bases from J, with 16 bases between.

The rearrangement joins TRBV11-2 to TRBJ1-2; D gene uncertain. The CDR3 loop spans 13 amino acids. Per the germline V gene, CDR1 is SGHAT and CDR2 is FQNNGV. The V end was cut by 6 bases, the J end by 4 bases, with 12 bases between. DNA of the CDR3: TGTGCCAGCAGTCCCACGGGGAGCTATGGCTACACCTTC. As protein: CASSPTGSYGYTF.

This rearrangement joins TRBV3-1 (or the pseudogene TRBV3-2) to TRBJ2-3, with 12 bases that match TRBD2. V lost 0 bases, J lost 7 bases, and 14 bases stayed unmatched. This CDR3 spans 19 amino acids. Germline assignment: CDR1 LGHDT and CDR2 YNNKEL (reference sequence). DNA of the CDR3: TGTGCCAGCAGCCAAGAAACCCGGCGGCTAGCGGGGGGGGCATATACGCAGTATTTT. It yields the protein CASSQETRRLAGGAYTQYF.

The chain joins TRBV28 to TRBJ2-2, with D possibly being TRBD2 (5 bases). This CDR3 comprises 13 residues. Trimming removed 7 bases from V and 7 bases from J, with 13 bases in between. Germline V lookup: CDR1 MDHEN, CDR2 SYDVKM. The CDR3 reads CASIGGLGGELFF. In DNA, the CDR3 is TGTGCCAGCATCGGAGGTCTCGGCGGGGAGCTGTTTTTT.

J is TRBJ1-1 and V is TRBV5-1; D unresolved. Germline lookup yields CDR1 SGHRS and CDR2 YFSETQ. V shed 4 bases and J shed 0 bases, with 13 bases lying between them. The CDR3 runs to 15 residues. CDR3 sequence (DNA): TGCGCCAGCAGCCCACAATTAGACATGAACACTGAAGCTTTCTTT. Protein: CASSPQLDMNTEAFF. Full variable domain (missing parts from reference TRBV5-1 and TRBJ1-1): KAGVTQTPRYLIKTRGQQVTLSCSPISGHRSVSWYQQTPGQGLQFLFEYFSETQRNKGNFPGRFSGRQFSNSRSEMNVSTLELGDSALYLCASSPQLDMNTEAFFGQGTRLTVV.

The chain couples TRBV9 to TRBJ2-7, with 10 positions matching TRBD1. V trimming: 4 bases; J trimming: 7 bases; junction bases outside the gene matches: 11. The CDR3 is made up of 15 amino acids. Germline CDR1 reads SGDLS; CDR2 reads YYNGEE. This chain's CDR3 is CASSSRDRGFEEQYF. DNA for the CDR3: TGTGCCAGCAGCTCCCGGGACAGGGGATTTGAGGAGCAGTACTTC.

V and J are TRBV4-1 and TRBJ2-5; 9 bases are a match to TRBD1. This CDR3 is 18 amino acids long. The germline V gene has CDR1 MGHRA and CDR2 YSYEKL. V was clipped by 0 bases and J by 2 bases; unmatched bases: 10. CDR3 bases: TGCGCCAGCAGCCAAGATATGCGTTCAGGACAGGGGCAAGAGACCCAGTACTTC. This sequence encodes CASSQDMRSGQGQETQYF.

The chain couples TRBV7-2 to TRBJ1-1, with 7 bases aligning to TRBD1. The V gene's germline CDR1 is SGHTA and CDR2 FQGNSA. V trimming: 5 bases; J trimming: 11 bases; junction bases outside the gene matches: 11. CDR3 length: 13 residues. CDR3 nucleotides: TGTGCCAGCAGCCAGGGGCAGGGGGAAAGGGCTTTCTTT. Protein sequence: CASSQGQGERAFF.